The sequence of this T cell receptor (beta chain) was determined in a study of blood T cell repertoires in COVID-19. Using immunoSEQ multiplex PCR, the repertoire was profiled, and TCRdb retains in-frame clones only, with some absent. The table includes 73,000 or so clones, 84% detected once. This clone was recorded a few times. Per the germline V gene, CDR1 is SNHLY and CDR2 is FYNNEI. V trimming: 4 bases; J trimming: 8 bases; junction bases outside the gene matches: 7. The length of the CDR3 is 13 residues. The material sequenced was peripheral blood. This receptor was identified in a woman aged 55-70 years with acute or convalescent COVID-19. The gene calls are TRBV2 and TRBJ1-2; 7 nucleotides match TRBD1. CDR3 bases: TGTGCCAGCAGTGGGGAGCTAGGGGGCGGCTACACCTTC. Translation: CASSGELGGGYTF. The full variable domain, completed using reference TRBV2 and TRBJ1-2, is EPEVTQTPSHQVTQMGQEVILRCVPISNHLYFYWYRQILGQKVEFLVSFYNNEISEKSEIFDDQFSVERPDGSNFTLKIRSTKLEDSAMYFCASSGELGGGYTFGSGTRLTVV.